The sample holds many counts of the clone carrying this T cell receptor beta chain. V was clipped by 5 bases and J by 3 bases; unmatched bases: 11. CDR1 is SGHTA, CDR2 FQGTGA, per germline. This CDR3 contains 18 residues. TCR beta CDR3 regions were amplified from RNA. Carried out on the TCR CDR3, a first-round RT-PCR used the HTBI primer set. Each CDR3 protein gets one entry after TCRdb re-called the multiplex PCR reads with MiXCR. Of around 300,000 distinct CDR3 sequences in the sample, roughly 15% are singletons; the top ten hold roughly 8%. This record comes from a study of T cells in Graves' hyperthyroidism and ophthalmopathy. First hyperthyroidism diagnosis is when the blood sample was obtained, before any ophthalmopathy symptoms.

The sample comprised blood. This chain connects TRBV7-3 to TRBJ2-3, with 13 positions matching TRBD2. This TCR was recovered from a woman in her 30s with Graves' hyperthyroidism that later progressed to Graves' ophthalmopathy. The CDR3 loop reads CASSHYGTSGTWTDTQYF. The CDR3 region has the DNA TGTGCCAGCAGCCATTACGGGACTAGCGGGACCTGGACAGATACGCAGTATTTT.